This T cell receptor (beta chain) was documented in a study of blood T cell repertoires in COVID-19. The wider study: T cells, B-cell-depleted T cells, or PBMCs provided the cDNA or gDNA that served as material.

The germline V gene has CDR1 MNHEY and CDR2 SVGAGI. V was pared by 4 bases and J by 2 bases, with 15 bases between. CDR3 length: 15 residues. Method: immunoSEQ multiplex PCR; TCRdb's copy keeps in-frame clones and lacks some. The sample includes 300,000 to 450,000 clones, 85% seen only once; the top ten take 3.5% to 4%. Sample: peripheral blood. V and J are TRBV6-5 and TRBJ2-7; D possibly corresponds to TRBD1 (6 bases). This TCR was sampled from a woman aged 18-29 years with acute or convalescent COVID-19. CDR3 in DNA: TGTGCCAGCAGTTTCAAAATGGACAGTCCCTACGAGCAGTACTTC. It translates to CASSFKMDSPYEQYF.